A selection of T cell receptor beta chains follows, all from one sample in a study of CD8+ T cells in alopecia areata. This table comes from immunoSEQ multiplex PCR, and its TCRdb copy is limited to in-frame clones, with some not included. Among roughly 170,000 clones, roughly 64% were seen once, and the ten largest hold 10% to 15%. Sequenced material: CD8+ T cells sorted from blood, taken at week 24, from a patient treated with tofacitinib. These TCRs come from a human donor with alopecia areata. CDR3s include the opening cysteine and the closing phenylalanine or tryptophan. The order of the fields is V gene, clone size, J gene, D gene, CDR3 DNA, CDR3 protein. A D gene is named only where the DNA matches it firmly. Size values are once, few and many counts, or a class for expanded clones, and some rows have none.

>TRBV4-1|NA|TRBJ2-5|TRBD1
TGCGCCAGCAGCCGATTGACAGGGTCAGAGACCCAGTACTTC
CASSRLTGSETQYF
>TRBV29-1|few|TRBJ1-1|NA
TGCAGCGTCACGGGGAGCGGGTTTTTGAACACTGAAGCTTTCTTT
CSVTGSGFLNTEAFF
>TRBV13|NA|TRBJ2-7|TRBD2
TGTGCCAGCAGCTTTGTAGGAGGTTCGCGGGGGGCCCTCTACGAGCAGTACTTC
CASSFVGGSRGALYEQYF
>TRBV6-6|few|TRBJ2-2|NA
TGTGCCAGCAGTCGCCCGACAGGCGGCGGGGAGCTGTTTTTT
CASSRPTGGGELFF
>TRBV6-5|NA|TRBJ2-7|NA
TGTGCCAGTAACGGGGGGCGGGAGCAGTACTTC
CASNGGREQYF
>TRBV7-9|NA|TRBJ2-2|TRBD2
TGTGCCAGCAGCCCCGCGGGACTAGCGGGGAACACCGGGGAGCTGTTTTTT
CASSPAGLAGNTGELFF
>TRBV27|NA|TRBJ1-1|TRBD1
TGTGCCAGCAGTAGACAGGGGCGCACTGAAGCTTTCTTT
CASSRQGRTEAFF
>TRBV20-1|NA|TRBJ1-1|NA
TGCAGTGCTAGGTCGGCTGAAGCTTTCTTT
CSARSAEAFF
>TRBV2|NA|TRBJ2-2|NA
TGTGCCAGCAGGGGGGCAGGGCTCACCGGGGAGCTGTTTTTT
CASRGAGLTGELFF
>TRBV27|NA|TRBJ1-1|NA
TGTGCCAGCAGTTTAGGATCCGGGAACACTGAAGCTTTCTTT
CASSLGSGNTEAFF
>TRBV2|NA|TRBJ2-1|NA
TGTGCCAGCGTCCTGGGGGGTGTCGAGCAGTTCTTC
CASVLGGVEQFF
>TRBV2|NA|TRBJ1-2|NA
TGTGCCAGCAGTGCTGGGGGGTGGTATGGCTACACCTTC
CASSAGGWYGYTF
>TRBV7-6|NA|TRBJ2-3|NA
TGTGCCAGCACCTCGACAGTGACAGATACGCAGTATTTT
CASTSTVTDTQYF
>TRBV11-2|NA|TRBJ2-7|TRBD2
TGTGCCAGCAGCTATTATGGGGGGGCCTACGAGCAGTACTTC
CASSYYGGAYEQYF
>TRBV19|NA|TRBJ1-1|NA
TGTGCCAGTAGTAGGAGGGCAGGGTACGACACTGAAGCTTTCTTT
CASSRRAGYDTEAFF
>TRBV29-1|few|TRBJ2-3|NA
TGCAGCGTTGAAGGGGATAGGGCAGATACGCAGTATTTT
CSVEGDRADTQYF
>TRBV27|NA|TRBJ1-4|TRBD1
TGTGCCAGCAGTTTACGACAGGGCCTCAATGAAAAACTGTTTTTT
CASSLRQGLNEKLFF
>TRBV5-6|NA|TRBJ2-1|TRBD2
TGTGCCAGCAGCTGGGGACTAGCGGGGGACAATGAGCAGTTCTTC
CASSWGLAGDNEQFF
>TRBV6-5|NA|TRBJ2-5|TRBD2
TGTGCCAGCAGTTACGGGAGCGGGGGCCAAGAGACCCAGTACTTC
CASSYGSGGQETQYF
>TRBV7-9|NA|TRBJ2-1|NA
TGTGCCAGCAGCCCCGGACGGGACTACAATGAGCAGTTCTTC
CASSPGRDYNEQFF
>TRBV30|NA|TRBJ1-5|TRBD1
TGTGCCTGGAGACCGACAGGGGGGACTTATAGCAATCAGCCCCAGCATTTT
CAWRPTGGTYSNQPQHF
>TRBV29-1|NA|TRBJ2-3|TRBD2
TGCAGCGTCGGGGGGTCAGATACGCAGTATTTT
CSVGGSDTQYF
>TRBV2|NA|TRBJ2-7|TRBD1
TGTGCCAGCATTTCACCTGACAGGGGGTACGAGCAGTACTTC
CASISPDRGYEQYF
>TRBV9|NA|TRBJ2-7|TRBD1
TGTGCCAGCAGCGGTTCAGGGGGCGAGCAGTACTTC
CASSGSGGEQYF
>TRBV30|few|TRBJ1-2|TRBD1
TGTGCCTGGAGCGCAGGACAGGTCGGCTACACCTTC
CAWSAGQVGYTF
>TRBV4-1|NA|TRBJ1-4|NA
TGCGCCAGCAGCCAAGTTCAGGCCGCAACTAATGAAAAACTGTTTTTT
CASSQVQAATNEKLFF
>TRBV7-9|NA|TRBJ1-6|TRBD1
TGTGCCAGCAAGGCCCCGGGACAGGCCAATTCACCCCTCCACTTT
CASKAPGQANSPLHF
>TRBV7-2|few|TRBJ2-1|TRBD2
TGTGCCAGCAGCCCTCCAGCGGGGGCGCTTAGGGATGAGCAGTTCTTC
CASSPPAGALRDEQFF
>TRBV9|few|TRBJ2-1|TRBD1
TGTGCCAGCAGCGTAGCCGGGACAGCGGACAATGAGCAGTTCTTC
CASSVAGTADNEQFF
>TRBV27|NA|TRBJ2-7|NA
TGTGCCAGCAGTCCCCGACAGGCCCTGACGGACGAGCAGTACTTC
CASSPRQALTDEQYF
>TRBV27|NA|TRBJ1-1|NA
TGTGCCAGCAGTTTAAGGACGGGAACTGAAGCTTTCTTT
CASSLRTGTEAFF
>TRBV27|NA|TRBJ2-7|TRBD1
TGTGCCAGCAGTCCCTGGGACAGCTGGGACGAGCAGTACTTC
CASSPWDSWDEQYF
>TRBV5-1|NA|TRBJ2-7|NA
TGCGCCAGCAGACAGTGGGCAGGGGATACCTACGAGCAGTACTTC
CASRQWAGDTYEQYF
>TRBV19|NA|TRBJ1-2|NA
TGTGCCAGTAGTTCCCGGACAGCCTCCTATGGCTACACCTTC
CASSSRTASYGYTF
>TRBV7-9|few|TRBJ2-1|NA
TGTGCCAGCAGCGCAGGACAGCGGAAACAATGGTTCTTC
CASSAGQRKQWFF
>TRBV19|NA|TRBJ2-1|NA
TGTGCCAGTAGTATCTTTGGCTACAATGAGCAGTTCTTC
CASSIFGYNEQFF
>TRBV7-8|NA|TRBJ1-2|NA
TGTGCCAGCAGCTTACCGAGGTCTCGAGGCTACACCTTC
CASSLPRSRGYTF
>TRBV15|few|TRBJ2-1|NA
TGTGCCACCAGCAGAGATTGGAGTTCCTACAATGAGCAGTTCTTC
CATSRDWSSYNEQFF
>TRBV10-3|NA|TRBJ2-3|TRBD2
TGTGCCATCAGTGAAATAGCGGGGGCCAGAGATACGCAGTATTTT
CAISEIAGARDTQYF
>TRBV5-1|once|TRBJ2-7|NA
TGCGCCAGCAGGGCCGGGACGGAGCCGAGAAGAATCCTCCTACGGCTGGAGCAGTACTTC
CASRAGTEPRRILLRLEQYF
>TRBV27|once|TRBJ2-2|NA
TGTGCCACCCAGGGGGGGTACACCGGGGAGCTGTTTTTT
CATQGGYTGELFF
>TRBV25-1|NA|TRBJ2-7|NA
TGTGCCAGCAGTGATCCCGGGACGATCTACGAGCAGTACTTC
CASSDPGTIYEQYF
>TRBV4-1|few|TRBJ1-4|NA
TGCGCCAGCAGCCAAGATAGTGGAACTAATGAAAAACTGTTTTTT
CASSQDSGTNEKLFF
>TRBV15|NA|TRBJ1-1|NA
TGTGCCACCAGCAACCGCCGAACGATCACTGAAGCTTTCTTT
CATSNRRTITEAFF
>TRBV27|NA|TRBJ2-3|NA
TGTGCCAGCACTAGCAGCAGCACAGATACGCAGTATTTT
CASTSSSTDTQYF
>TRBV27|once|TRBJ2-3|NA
TGTGCCAGCAGTTTAGGAGGGGGGCCACTAAGCACAGATACGCAGTATTTT
CASSLGGGPLSTDTQYF
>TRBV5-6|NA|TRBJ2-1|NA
TGTGCCAGCACCCAGATGGGGTTCGATGAGCAGTTCTTC
CASTQMGFDEQFF
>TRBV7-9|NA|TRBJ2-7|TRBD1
TGTGCCAGCAGCTCACCGGGACAGGGGTACGAGCAGTACTTC
CASSSPGQGYEQYF
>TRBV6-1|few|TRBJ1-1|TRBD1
TGTGCCAGCAGTGGAAGGGGGCATTATGCTGAAGCTTTCTTT
CASSGRGHYAEAFF